This TCR beta chain emerged from a study of radiotherapy plus CTLA-4 blockade in lung cancer. Assay: immunoSEQ multiplex PCR; the TCRdb copy retains only in-frame clones and omits some. The repertoire consists of 55,000 to 80,000 clones, with around 87% occurring once and the leading ten covering around two fifths. This CDR3 has 13 amino acids. V lost 5 bases and J lost 2, with 9 bases in between. Germline V CDR1 and CDR2: KGHSH, LQKENI. The chain recombines TRBV18 with TRBJ1-1; D unresolved. Source: peripheral blood, taken from a patient treated with radiotherapy plus ipilimumab. The clonotype was recovered from a human donor with non-small cell lung cancer that progressed on radiotherapy plus ipilimumab. CDR3 nucleotide sequence: TGTGCCAGCTCAAGAACAGATAACACTGAAGCTTTCTTT. This sequence encodes CASSRTDNTEAFF.